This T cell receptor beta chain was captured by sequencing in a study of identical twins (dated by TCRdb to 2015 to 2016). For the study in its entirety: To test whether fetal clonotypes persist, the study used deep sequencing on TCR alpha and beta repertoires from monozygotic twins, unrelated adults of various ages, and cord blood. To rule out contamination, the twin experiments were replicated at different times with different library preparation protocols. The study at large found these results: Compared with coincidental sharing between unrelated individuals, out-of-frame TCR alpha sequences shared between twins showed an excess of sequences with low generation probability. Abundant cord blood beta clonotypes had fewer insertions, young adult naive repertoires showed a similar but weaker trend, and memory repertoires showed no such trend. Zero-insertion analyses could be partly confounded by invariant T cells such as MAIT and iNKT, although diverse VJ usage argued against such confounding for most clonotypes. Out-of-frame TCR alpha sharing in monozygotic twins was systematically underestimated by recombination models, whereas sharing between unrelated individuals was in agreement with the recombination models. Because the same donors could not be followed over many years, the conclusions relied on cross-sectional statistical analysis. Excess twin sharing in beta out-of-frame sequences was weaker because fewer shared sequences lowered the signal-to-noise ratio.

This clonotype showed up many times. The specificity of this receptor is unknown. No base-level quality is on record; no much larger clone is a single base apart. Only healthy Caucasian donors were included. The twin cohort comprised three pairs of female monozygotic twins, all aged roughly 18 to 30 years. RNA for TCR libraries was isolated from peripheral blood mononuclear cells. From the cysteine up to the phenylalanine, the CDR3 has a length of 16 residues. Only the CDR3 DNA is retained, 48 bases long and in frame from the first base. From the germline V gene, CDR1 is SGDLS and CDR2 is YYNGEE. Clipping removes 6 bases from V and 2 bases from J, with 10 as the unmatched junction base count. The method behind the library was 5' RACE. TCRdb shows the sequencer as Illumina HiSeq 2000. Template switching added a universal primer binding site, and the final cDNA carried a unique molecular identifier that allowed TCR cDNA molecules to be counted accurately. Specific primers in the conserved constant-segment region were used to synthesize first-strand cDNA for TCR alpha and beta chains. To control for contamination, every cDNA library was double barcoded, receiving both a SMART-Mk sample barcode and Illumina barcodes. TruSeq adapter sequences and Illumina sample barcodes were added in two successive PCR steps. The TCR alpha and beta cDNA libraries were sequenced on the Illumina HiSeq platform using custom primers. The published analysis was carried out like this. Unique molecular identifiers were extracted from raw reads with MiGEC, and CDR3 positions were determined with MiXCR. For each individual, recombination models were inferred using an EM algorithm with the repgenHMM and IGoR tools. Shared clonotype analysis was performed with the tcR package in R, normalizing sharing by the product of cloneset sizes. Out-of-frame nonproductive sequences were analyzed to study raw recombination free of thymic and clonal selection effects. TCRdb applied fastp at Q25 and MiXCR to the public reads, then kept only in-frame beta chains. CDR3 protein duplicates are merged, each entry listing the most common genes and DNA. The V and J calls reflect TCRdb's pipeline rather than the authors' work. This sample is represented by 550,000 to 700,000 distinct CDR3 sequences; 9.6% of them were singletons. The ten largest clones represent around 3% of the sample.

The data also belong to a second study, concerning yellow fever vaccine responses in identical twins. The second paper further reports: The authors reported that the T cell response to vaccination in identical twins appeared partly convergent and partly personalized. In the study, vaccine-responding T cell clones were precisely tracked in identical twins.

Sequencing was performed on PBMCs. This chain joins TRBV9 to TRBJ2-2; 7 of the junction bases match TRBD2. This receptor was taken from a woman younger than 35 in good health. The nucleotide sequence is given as TGTGCCAGCACCCAAGGCGGGAGATCCAACACCGGGGAGCTGTTTTTT. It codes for CASTQGGRSNTGELFF.